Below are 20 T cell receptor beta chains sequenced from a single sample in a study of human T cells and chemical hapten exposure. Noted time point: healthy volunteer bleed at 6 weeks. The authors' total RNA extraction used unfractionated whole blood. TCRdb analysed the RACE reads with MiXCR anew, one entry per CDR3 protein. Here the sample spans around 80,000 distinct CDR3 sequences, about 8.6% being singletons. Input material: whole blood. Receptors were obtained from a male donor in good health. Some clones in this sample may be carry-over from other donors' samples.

This chain's CDR3 is CAISARDGPRTDTQYF. The CDR3 DNA follows: TGTGCCATCAGTGCCAGGGATGGTCCTCGCACAGATACGCAGTATTTT. The chain has TRBV10-3 and TRBJ2-3; D perhaps matches TRBD1 (5 bases). This CDR3 has 16 residues. Trimming pared 4 bases from V and 1 base from J, leaving 15 bases between. Germline values: CDR1 ENHRY, CDR2 SYGVKD.

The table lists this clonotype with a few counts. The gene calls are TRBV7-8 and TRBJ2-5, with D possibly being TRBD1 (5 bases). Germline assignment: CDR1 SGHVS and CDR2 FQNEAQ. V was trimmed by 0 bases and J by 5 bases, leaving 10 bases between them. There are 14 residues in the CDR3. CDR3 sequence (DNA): TGTGCCAGCAGCTTAGCGACAGTACGTGAGACCCAGTACTTC. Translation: CASSLATVRETQYF.

For the CDR3, the DNA is TGTGCCAGCTCACCACCCGGGACTAGCGGGAATCGGGAGACCCAGTACTTC. Translating it yields CASSPPGTSGNRETQYF. This rearrangement joins TRBV18 to TRBJ2-5; TRBD2 matches 13 bases. Per germline, CDR1 KGHSH and CDR2 LQKENI. The CDR3 covers 17 residues. J was trimmed by 5 bases and V by 0 bases; bases with no gene match: 6.

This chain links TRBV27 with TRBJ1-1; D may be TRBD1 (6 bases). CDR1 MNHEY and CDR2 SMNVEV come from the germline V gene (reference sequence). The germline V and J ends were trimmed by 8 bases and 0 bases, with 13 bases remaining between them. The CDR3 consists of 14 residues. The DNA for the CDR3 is TGTGCCAGCTGGAGGGGACAAATGAACACTGAAGCTTTCTTT. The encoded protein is CASWRGQMNTEAFF.

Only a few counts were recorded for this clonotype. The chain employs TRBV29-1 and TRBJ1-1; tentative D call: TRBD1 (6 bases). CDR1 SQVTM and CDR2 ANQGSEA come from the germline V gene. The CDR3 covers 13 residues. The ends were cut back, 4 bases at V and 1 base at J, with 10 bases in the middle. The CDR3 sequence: CSVVRRGNTEAFF. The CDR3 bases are TGCAGCGTTGTCCGCAGGGGGAACACTGAAGCTTTCTTT.

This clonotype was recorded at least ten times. In DNA form, the CDR3 reads TGTGCCACCAGCAGAGATACTGGACCTTACGAGCAGTACTTC. This codes for CATSRDTGPYEQYF. The V and J genes are TRBV15 and TRBJ2-7, with D uncertain. Germline lookup yields CDR1 LNHNV and CDR2 YYDKDF (reference sequence). The CDR3 loop spans 14 amino acids. The V gene lost 0 bases and the J gene lost 4 bases, with 10 bases spanning the gap. Full variable domain (missing parts from reference TRBV15 and TRBJ2-7): DAMVIQNPRYQVTQFGKPVTLSCSQTLNHNVMYWYQQKSSQAPKLLFHYYDKDFNNEADTPDNFQSRRPNTSFCFLDIRSPGLGDTAMYLCATSRDTGPYEQYFGPGTRLTVT.

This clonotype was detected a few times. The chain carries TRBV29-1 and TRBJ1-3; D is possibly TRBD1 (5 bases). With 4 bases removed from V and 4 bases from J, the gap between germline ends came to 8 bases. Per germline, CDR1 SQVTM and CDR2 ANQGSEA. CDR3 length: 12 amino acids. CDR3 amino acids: CSVGGDGNTIYF. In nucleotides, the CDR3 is TGCAGCGTTGGAGGGGACGGAAACACCATATATTTT.

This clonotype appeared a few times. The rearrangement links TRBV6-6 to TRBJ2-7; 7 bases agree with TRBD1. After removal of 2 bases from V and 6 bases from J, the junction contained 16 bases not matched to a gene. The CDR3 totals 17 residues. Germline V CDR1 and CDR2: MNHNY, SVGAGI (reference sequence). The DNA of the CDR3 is TGTGCCAGCAGTTACACGGGTTCGACAGGGCCATTCTGCGAGCAGTACTTC. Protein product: CASSYTGSTGPFCEQYF.

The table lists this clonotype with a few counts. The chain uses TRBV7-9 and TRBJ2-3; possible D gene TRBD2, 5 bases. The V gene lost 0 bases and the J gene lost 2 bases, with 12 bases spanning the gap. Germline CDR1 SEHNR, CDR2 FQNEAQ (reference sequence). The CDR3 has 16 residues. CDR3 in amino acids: CASSLAELVVTDTQYF. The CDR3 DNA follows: TGTGCCAGCAGCTTAGCGGAACTAGTAGTCACAGATACGCAGTATTTT.

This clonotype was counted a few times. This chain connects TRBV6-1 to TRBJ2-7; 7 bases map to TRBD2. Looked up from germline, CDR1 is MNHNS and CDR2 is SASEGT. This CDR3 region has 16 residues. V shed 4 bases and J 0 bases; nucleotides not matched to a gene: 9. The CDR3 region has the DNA TGTGCCAGCAGTGGAAACCGGGACTACAACTCCTACGAGCAGTACTTC. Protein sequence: CASSGNRDYNSYEQYF.

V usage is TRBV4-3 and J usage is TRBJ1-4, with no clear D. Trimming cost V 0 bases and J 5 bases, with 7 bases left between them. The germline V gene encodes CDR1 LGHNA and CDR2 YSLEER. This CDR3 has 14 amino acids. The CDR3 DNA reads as TGCGCCAGCAGCCAAGATCAGAGGAATGAAAAACTGTTTTTT. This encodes CASSQDQRNEKLFF.

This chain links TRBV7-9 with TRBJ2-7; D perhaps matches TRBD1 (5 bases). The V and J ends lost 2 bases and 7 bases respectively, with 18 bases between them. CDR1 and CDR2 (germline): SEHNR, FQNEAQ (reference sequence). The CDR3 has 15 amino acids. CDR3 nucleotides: TGTGCCAGCAGCTTACTTGGGGCCCCGGAGAGGGAGCAGTACTTC. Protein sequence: CASSLLGAPEREQYF.

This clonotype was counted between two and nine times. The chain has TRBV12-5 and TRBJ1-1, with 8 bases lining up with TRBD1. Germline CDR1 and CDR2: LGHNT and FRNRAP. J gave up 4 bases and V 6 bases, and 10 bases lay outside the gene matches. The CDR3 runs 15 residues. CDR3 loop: CASGRKIQGVTEAFF. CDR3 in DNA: TGTGCTAGTGGCCGAAAGATACAGGGGGTCACTGAAGCTTTCTTT.

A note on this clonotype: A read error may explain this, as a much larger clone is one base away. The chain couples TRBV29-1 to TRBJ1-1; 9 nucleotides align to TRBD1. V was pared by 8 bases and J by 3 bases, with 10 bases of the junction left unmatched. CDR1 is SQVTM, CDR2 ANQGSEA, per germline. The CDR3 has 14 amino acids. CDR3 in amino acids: CSLGQGGIDTEAFF. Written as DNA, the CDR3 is TGCAGCCTGGGACAGGGTGGCATTGACACTGAAGCTTTCTTT.

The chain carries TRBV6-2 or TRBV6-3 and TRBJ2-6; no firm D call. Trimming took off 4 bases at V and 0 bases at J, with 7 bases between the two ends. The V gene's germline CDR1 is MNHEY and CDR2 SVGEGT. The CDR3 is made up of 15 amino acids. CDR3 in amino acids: CASSWAASGANVLTF. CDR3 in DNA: TGTGCCAGCAGTTGGGCGGCCTCTGGGGCCAACGTCCTGACTTTC.

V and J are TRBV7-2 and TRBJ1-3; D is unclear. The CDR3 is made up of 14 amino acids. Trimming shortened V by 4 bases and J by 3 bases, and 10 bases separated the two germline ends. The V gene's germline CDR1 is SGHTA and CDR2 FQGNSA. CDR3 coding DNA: TGTGCCAGCAGCTCTTCGAGTCTTGGAAACACCATATATTTT. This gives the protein CASSSSSLGNTIYF.

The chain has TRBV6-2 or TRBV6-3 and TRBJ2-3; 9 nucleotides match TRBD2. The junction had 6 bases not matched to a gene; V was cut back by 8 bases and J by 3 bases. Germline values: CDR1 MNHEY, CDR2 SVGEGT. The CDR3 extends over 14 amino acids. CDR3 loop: CASGRGGATDTQYF. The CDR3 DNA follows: TGTGCCAGCGGGCGCGGGGGGGCAACAGATACGCAGTATTTT.

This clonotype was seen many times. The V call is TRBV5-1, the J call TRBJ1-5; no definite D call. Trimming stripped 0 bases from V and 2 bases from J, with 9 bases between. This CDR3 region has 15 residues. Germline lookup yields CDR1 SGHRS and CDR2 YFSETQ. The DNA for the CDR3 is TGCGCCAGCAGCTTGGACGGTCATGGCAATCAGCCCCAGCATTTT. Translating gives CASSLDGHGNQPQHF. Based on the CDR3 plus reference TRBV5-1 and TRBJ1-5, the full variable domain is KAGVTQTPRYLIKTRGQQVTLSCSPISGHRSVSWYQQTPGQGLQFLFEYFSETQRNKGNFPGRFSGRQFSNSRSEMNVSTLELGDSALYLCASSLDGHGNQPQHFGDGTRLSIL.

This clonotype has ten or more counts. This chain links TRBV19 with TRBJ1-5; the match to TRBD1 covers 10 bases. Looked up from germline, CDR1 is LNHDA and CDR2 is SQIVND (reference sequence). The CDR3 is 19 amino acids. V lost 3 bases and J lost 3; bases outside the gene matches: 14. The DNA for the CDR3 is TGTGCCAGTAGTATCTGGGGACAGGGGCATGTTTGGGACAATCAGCCCCAGCATTTT. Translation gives CASSIWGQGHVWDNQPQHF.

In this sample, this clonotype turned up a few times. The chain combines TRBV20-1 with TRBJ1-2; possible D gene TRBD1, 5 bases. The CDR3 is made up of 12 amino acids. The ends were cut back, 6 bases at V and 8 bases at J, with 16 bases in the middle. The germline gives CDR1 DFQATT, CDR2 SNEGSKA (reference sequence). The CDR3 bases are TGCAGTGCCCCCGCCGGGACCAAGGGCTACACCTTC. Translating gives CSAPAGTKGYTF.